This T cell receptor beta chain was captured in a study of OX40 agonist ivuxolimab in advanced cancers. Study background: From about 20 to 79 years was the age range, with a mean of around 60 years, and about 83% were male. There were three patients with partial responses, one having hepatocellular carcinoma and two cutaneous melanoma.

Sequenced by immunoSEQ multiplex PCR; TCRdb stores in-frame clones only, minus some. Among approximately 77,000 clones listed, roughly 91% were seen once. This clone was recorded once. The antigen is undetermined. Study observations and caveats: Among patients with partial responses at 0.1-3.0 mg/kg, clonal expansion was among the lowest.

The ends were cut back, 4 bases at V and 4 bases at J, with 5 bases in the middle. In germline, CDR1 is SGHTS, CDR2 YDEGEE. The CDR3 runs 12 residues. The source was CD4+ or CD8+ T cells sorted from blood, collected in a trial of the OX40 agonist ivuxolimab. This TCR derives from an adult with an advanced solid tumor such as melanoma, head and neck, liver or kidney cancer. The chain couples TRBV5-8 to TRBJ1-4; D uncertain. The CDR3 DNA sequence: TGTGCCAGCAGCCGGTTTAATGAAAAACTGTTTTTT. Translated, it gives CASSRFNEKLFF.